This T cell receptor beta chain came from a study of cytomegalovirus exposure and HLA in healthy donors. The PCR ran on 60 Vbeta and 13 Jbeta primers. Profiled with immunoSEQ multiplex PCR; TCRdb holds only in-frame clones, not every one. Of about 220,000 clones in the sample, approximately 82% were seen once. Overall study results and limits: Analyses of presence and absence presupposed an approximately uniform sequencing depth across donors.

The CDR3 consists of 12 residues. CDR1 is SGDLS and CDR2 is YYNGEE in the germline V gene. V gave up 3 bases and J gave up 7 bases, with 8 bases separating them. With regard to this clone: Its antigen remains unidentified.

The receptor was isolated from a man between 18 and 35 years old in good health and CMV-seronegative. What was sequenced was PBMCs. This rearrangement joins TRBV9 to TRBJ2-1, with D possibly being TRBD2 (5 bases). The CDR3 DNA reads TGTGCCAGCAGCGGTAGGAGGAATGAGCAGTTCTTC. Translated: CASSGRRNEQFF.